A few counts support the clone carrying this T cell receptor (beta chain). As handled by the study authors: Counts of nucleated cells, estimated from reference gene primer amplification, were obtained. The assay was immunoSEQ multiplex PCR, and TCRdb's table has in-frame clones only and misses some. V, J and clone size are those of that table, while D and trimming were read from the DNA. This table holds under 250,000 clones, roughly 85% found once. This entry comes from a study of blood T cell repertoires in COVID-19. Study-level background: The United States, Italy and Spain provided the acute and convalescent COVID-19 samples. PBMCs, B-cell-depleted T cells, or T cells provided the cDNA or gDNA that made up the material.

Germline trimming cut 0 bases from V and 3 bases from J; bases unmatched to any gene: 2. CDR1 and CDR2 from the germline V gene are GTSNPN and SVGIG (reference sequence). This CDR3 has 15 amino acids. The sequence was collected from a woman in her forties or fifties with acute COVID-19. J is TRBJ1-6 and V is TRBV30; TRBD1 agrees at 7 bases. Sequencing input: PBMCs or T cells enriched from blood (not recorded which). CDR3 sequence reads: CAWSVTGVYNSPLHF. The DNA for the CDR3 is TGTGCCTGGAGTGTAACAGGGGTCTATAATTCACCCCTCCACTTT.